The 27 T cell receptor beta chains below come from one sample, sequenced in a study of T-cell reconstitution after alpha-beta-depleted transplantation in children. The TCRbeta library was prepared with unique molecular identifiers. TCRdb analysed the PCR reads with MiXCR anew, one entry per CDR3 protein. Among about 340,000 distinct CDR3 sequences listed, about 17% were seen once. Sequences were derived from PBMCs, mostly from graft donor cells, sampled 360 days after TCRalphabeta/CD19-depleted stem cell transplant. The receptor set was obtained from a male patient aged 2 to 10 who had a stem cell transplant for acute lymphoblastic leukemia, so the T cells may come from the graft donor.

The chain uses TRBV5-5 and TRBJ2-1; TRBD2 is a possible D gene (6 bases). V was trimmed by 5 bases and J by 10 bases, leaving 13 bases between them. This CDR3 comprises 12 residues. Germline-derived CDR1 and CDR2 are SGHKS and YYEKEE (reference sequence). The CDR3, as DNA: TGTGCCAGCAGTTGGGACTTCGGGGAGCAGTTCTTC. This sequence encodes CASSWDFGEQFF.

This clonotype has just a few counts. The chain uses TRBV5-6 and TRBJ2-1; D unresolved. Looked up from germline, CDR1 is SGHDT and CDR2 is YYEEEE. The V end lost 1 base, the J end lost 2 bases, and 10 bases lay between the germline ends. This CDR3 is 15 amino acids long. The CDR3: CASSLRGNTYNEQFF. CDR3 sequence (DNA): TGTGCCAGCAGCTTGAGAGGTAATACCTACAATGAGCAGTTCTTC. The whole variable domain, remainder taken from reference TRBV5-6 and TRBJ2-1, is DAGVTQSPTHLIKTRGQQVTLRCSPKSGHDTVSWYQQALGQGPQFIFQYYEEEERQRGNFPDRFSGHQFPNYSSELNVNALLLGDSALYLCASSLRGNTYNEQFFGPGTRLTVL.

The chain combines TRBV4-2 with TRBJ1-1, with D perhaps TRBD1 (6 bases). The V end was cut by 1 base, the J end by 2 bases, with 17 bases between. This CDR3 has 17 amino acids. Germline V gives CDR1 LGHNA, CDR2 YNFKEQ. The CDR3 protein is CASSQGSLGQINTEAFF. The DNA of the CDR3 is TGTGCCAGCAGCCAAGGCAGTCTCGGACAGATCAACACTGAAGCTTTCTTT.

The CDR3 nucleotides are TGCAGCGTTGGCCGGGGACTAGCGGGAGGAGGCCCGGAAGATACGCAGTATTTT. Its protein product is CSVGRGLAGGGPEDTQYF. The rearrangement uses TRBV29-1 and TRBJ2-3; TRBD2 matches 15 bases. CDR1 and CDR2 from the germline V gene are SQVTM and ANQGSEA. The CDR3 runs 18 residues. V gave up 4 bases and J gave up 5 bases; unmatched junction bases: 13.

V is TRBV27 and J is TRBJ1-1, with D hard to call. The length of the CDR3 is 11 residues. CDR1 is MNHEY, CDR2 SMNVEV, per germline (reference sequence). Trimming stripped 8 bases from V and 5 bases from J, with 9 bases between. The CDR3: CASSTGTEAFF. As DNA, the CDR3 is TGTGCCAGCTCCACCGGGACTGAAGCTTTCTTT.

This clonotype came up a few times. The chain is built from TRBV9 and TRBJ2-5; no clear D gene. This CDR3 contains 14 residues. V gave up 0 bases and J gave up 1 base, with 7 bases separating them. CDR1 SGDLS and CDR2 YYNGEE come from the germline V gene. The CDR3 DNA sequence: TGTGCCAGCAGCGTAGGGCCAGGCCAAGAGACCCAGTACTTC. As protein: CASSVGPGQETQYF. Full variable domain (rest looked up from reference TRBV9 and TRBJ2-5): DSGVTQTPKHLITATGQRVTLRCSPRSGDLSVYWYQQSLDQGLQFLIQYYNGEERAKGNILERFSAQQFPDLHSELNLSSLELGDSALYFCASSVGPGQETQYFGPGTRLLVL.

The rearrangement joins TRBV30 to TRBJ2-1; D is ambiguous. CDR1 is GTSNPN and CDR2 is SVGIG in the germline V gene (reference sequence). The ends were cut back, 0 bases at V and 5 bases at J, with 11 bases in the middle. This CDR3 has 14 amino acids. CDR3 residues: CAWSVQTRHNEQFF. The CDR3 DNA sequence: TGTGCCTGGAGTGTACAAACAAGACACAATGAGCAGTTCTTC.

This clonotype has just a few counts. The chain recombines TRBV20-1 with TRBJ2-7, with D uncertain. Deletions cut 0 bases from V and 0 bases from J, with 12 bases between. Germline loops: CDR1 DFQATT, CDR2 SNEGSKA (reference sequence). This CDR3 spans 15 amino acids. DNA of the CDR3: TGCAGTGCTAGAGATTGGGTCCAAACCTCCTACGAGCAGTACTTC. It specifies CSARDWVQTSYEQYF.

This chain joins TRBV14 and TRBJ2-1, with TRBD1 identical over 7 bases. CDR1 and CDR2 (germline): SGHDN, FVKESK. V was clipped by 4 bases and J by 7 bases; unmatched bases: 7. This CDR3 has 14 amino acids. The CDR3 loop is CASSPRTGRNEQFF. The CDR3 nucleotides are TGTGCCAGCAGCCCCCGGACAGGACGGAATGAGCAGTTCTTC.

This clonotype appeared a few times. This chain uses TRBV19 with TRBJ2-5; D gene ambiguous. The CDR3 has 13 residues. Germline V gene data show CDR1 as LNHDA and CDR2 as SQIVND (reference sequence). Trimming cost V 9 bases and J 1 base, with 12 bases left between them. CDR3 sequence reads: CASTAPFQETQYF. In nucleotides, the CDR3 is TGTGCCAGCACGGCCCCATTCCAAGAGACCCAGTACTTC.

The gene calls are TRBV7-9 and TRBJ2-5; TRBD1 agrees at 12 bases. V lost 5 bases to trimming and J lost 5 bases; unmatched junction nucleotides: 6. Germline assignment: CDR1 SEHNR and CDR2 FQNEAQ (reference sequence). This CDR3 spans 15 amino acids. This chain's CDR3 is CASSRRDRGPETQYF. The DNA of the CDR3 is TGTGCCAGCAGCCGCCGGGACAGGGGGCCGGAGACCCAGTACTTC.

A few counts support this clonotype. CDR3 bases: TGCAGCGTTGTTTGGAAAATGAACACCGGGGAGCTGTTTTTT. This encodes CSVVWKMNTGELFF. The chain carries TRBV29-1 and TRBJ2-2; D remains unclear. The germline V gene encodes CDR1 SQVTM and CDR2 ANQGSEA. V lost 4 bases and J 1 base, leaving 10 bases between the germline ends. The CDR3 totals 14 residues.

The V gene is TRBV5-1, the J gene TRBJ2-7; TRBD1 or TRBD2 may be the D gene (7 bases each). The CDR3 contains 19 residues. Germline CDR1 and CDR2: SGHRS and YFSETQ. Trimming shortened V by 2 bases and J by 2 bases, and 26 bases separated the two germline ends. CDR3 region: CASSFAIWTGGSLAYEQYF. The CDR3 DNA follows: TGCGCCAGCAGCTTCGCTATCTGGACAGGCGGGAGTCTCGCCTACGAGCAGTACTTC.

This clonotype came up a few times. The gene calls are TRBV3-1 and TRBJ2-1; possible D gene TRBD2, 8 bases. CDR1 is LGHDT, CDR2 YNNKEL, per germline (reference sequence). This CDR3 has 18 amino acids. V was pared by 5 bases and J by 4 bases, with 24 bases between. Here the CDR3 reads CASSLTGFRLAIYNEQFF. CDR3 coding DNA: TGTGCCAGCAGCTTGACAGGGTTCAGACTAGCGATTTACAATGAGCAGTTCTTC.

The J gene is TRBJ2-3, the V gene TRBV7-8; D is possibly TRBD2 (6 bases). Germline V CDR1 and CDR2: SGHVS, FQNEAQ. This CDR3 has 14 residues. Trimming took off 3 bases at V and 2 bases at J, with 9 bases between the two ends. The chain's CDR3 is CASSLTRVTDTQYF. As DNA, the CDR3 is TGTGCCAGCAGCTTGACTAGAGTCACAGATACGCAGTATTTT.

This clonotype was seen ten or more times. V gene TRBV7-2 combines with J gene TRBJ2-1; 7 bases match TRBD1. Losses at the gene ends were 7 bases for V and 0 bases for J; bases not matched to a gene: 9. CDR3 length: 16 amino acids. Germline CDR1 reads SGHTA; CDR2 reads FQGNSA. CDR3 coding DNA: TGTGCCAGCACCCTTAGACAGGGAAGCTCCTACAATGAGCAGTTCTTC. Translated: CASTLRQGSSYNEQFF.

This clonotype was recorded many times. V and J are TRBV29-1 and TRBJ1-3; unclear D gene. The CDR3 sequence is 12 residues long. Looked up from germline, CDR1 is SQVTM and CDR2 is ANQGSEA. Deletions cut 5 bases from V and 4 bases from J, with 9 bases between. CDR3: CSVRVTGNTIYF. In DNA form, the CDR3 reads TGCAGCGTTAGGGTAACAGGAAACACCATATATTTT.

This clonotype was counted ten times or more. V and J are TRBV12-3 or TRBV12-4 and TRBJ2-7; TRBD1 is a possible D gene (6 bases). This CDR3 spans 17 amino acids. V was shortened by 4 bases and J by 5 bases, with 24 bases between the two germline ends. This CDR3 reads CASSSSSLQGDYDEQYF. DNA for the CDR3: TGTGCCAGCAGTTCCTCTTCCCTACAGGGAGACTACGACGAGCAGTACTTC.

The chain combines TRBV10-3 with TRBJ2-2, with TRBD2 matching over 11 bases. The CDR3 totals 20 residues. Germline V gene lookup returns CDR1 ENHRY and CDR2 SYGVKD. Losses at the gene ends were 4 bases for V and 4 bases for J; bases not matched to a gene: 17. The CDR3 loop is CAISALLAGGPRLITGELFF. The CDR3 region has the DNA TGTGCCATCAGTGCCCTCTTAGCGGGAGGGCCTCGTTTGATCACCGGGGAGCTGTTTTTT.

This clonotype was detected only a few times. J is TRBJ2-7 and V is TRBV4-2; tentatively, D is TRBD1 or TRBD2 (6 bases each). The CDR3 covers 16 residues. The ends were cut back, 1 base at V and 2 bases at J, with 15 bases in the middle. Germline-derived CDR1 and CDR2 are LGHNA and YNFKEQ. Here the CDR3 reads CASSQVSSRGAYEQYF. DNA of the CDR3: TGTGCCAGCAGCCAAGTATCATCGAGGGGGGCCTACGAGCAGTACTTC.

In its sample, this clonotype was seen many times. The CDR3 sequence: CASSQVRGDRTTYEQYF. The CDR3 DNA follows: TGTGCCAGCAGCCAAGTAAGGGGGGACAGGACGACGTACGAGCAGTACTTC. This chain links TRBV3-1 with TRBJ2-7; 8 bases map to TRBD1. Looked up from germline, CDR1 is LGHDT and CDR2 is YNNKEL (reference sequence). The CDR3 has 17 amino acids. Trimming cost V 1 base and J 4 bases; bases outside gene matches: 12.

CDR3 DNA: TGTGCCAGCAGTGCGGGACGTAACACTGAAGCTTTCTTT. Residues: CASSAGRNTEAFF. The V and J genes are TRBV12-3 or TRBV12-4 and TRBJ1-1, with D perhaps matching TRBD1 (5 bases). The V and J ends lost 5 bases and 2 bases respectively, with 9 bases between them. This CDR3 is built from 13 residues.

The sample holds many counts of this clonotype. The chain employs TRBV9 and TRBJ2-3; D uncertain. The germline V and J ends were trimmed by 0 bases and 4 bases, with 9 bases remaining between them. The CDR3 consists of 14 residues. Germline V gene lookup returns CDR1 SGDLS and CDR2 YYNGEE. As DNA, the CDR3 is TGTGCCAGCAGCGTAGGCCTCGCCCCAGATACGCAGTATTTT. It is translated as CASSVGLAPDTQYF.

The chain combines TRBV5-5 with TRBJ2-2, with 7 bases lining up with TRBD2. CDR1 and CDR2 (germline): SGHKS, YYEKEE (reference sequence). This CDR3 is built from 14 residues. Here the CDR3 reads CASSPREYGGELFF. Here the CDR3 DNA reads TGTGCGAGCTCCCCGCGGGAGTATGGCGGGGAGCTGTTTTTT.

The table lists this clonotype with a few counts. The chain is built from TRBV7-6 and TRBJ1-1; D not certain. Germline V gives CDR1 SGHVS, CDR2 FNYEAQ. The ends were cut back, 11 bases at V and 4 bases at J, with 11 bases in the middle. This CDR3 has 11 amino acids. The chain's CDR3 is CAVSEVTEAFF. For the CDR3, the DNA is TGTGCCGTGAGCGAGGTCACTGAAGCTTTCTTT.

The chain employs TRBV6-4 and TRBJ1-6, with no clear D. Trimming cost V 1 base and J 2 bases, with 15 bases left between them. The CDR3 contains 18 residues. Per the germline V gene, CDR1 is MRHNA and CDR2 is SNTAGT. The CDR3 nucleotides are TGTGCCAGCAGTGACTTGCCCGTAGAGTCCACCTATAATTCACCCCTCCACTTT. This sequence encodes CASSDLPVESTYNSPLHF.

The CDR3, as DNA: TGTGCCAGCAGTGACCCAGGGGACCAGAAAAGGGAGACCCAGTACTTC. The encoded protein is CASSDPGDQKRETQYF. The chain combines TRBV12-3 or TRBV12-4 with TRBJ2-5, with D maybe TRBD1 (6 bases). The CDR3 totals 16 residues. V was shortened by 5 bases and J by 5 bases, with 21 bases between the two germline ends.